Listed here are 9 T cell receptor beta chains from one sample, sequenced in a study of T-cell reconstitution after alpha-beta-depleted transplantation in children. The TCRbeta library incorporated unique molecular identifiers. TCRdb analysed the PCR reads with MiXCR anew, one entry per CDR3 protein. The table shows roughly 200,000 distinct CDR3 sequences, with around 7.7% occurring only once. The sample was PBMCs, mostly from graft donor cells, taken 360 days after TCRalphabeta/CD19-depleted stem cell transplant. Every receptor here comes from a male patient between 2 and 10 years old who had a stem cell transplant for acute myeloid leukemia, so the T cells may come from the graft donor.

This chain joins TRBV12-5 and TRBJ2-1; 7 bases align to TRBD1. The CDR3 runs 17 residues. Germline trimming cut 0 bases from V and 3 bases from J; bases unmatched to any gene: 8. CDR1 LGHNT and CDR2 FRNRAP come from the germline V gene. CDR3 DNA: TGTGCTAGTGGTTTGGTCCGGACAGGTCCCCTCTACAATGAGCAGTTCTTC. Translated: CASGLVRTGPLYNEQFF.

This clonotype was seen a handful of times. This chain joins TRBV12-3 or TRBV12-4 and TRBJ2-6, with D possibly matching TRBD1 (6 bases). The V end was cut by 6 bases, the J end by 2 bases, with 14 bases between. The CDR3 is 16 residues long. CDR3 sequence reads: CASSYNQGTGANVLTF. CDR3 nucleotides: TGTGCCAGCAGCTATAACCAGGGGACTGGGGCCAACGTCCTGACTTTC.

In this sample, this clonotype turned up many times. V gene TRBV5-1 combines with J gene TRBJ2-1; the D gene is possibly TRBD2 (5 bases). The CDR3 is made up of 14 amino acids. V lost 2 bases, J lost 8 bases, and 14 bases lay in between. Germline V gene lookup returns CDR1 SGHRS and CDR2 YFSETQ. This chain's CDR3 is CASSLRTRVDEQFF. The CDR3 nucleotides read TGCGCCAGCAGCTTAAGAACTAGGGTAGATGAGCAGTTCTTC.

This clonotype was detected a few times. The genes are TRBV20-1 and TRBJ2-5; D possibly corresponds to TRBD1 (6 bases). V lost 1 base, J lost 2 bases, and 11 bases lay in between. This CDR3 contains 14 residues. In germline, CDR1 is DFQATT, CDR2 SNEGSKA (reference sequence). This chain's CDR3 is CSARVGQGQETQYF. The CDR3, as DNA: TGCAGTGCTAGAGTAGGGCAGGGGCAAGAGACCCAGTACTTC.

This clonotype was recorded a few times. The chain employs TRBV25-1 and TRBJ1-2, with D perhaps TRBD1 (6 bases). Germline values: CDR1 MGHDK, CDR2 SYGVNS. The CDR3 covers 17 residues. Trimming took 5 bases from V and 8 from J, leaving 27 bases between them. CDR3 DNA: TGTGCCAGCAGTCCCTCGGGGGGCAGGCTCTACCTAAGGGGCTACACCTTC. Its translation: CASSPSGGRLYLRGYTF.

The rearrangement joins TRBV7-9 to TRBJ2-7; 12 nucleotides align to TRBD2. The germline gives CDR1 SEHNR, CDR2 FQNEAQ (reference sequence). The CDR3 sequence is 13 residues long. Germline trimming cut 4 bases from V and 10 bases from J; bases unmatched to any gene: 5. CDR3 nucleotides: TGTGCCAGCAGCTCGACTAGCGGGAGTTTCCAGTACTTC. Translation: CASSSTSGSFQYF.

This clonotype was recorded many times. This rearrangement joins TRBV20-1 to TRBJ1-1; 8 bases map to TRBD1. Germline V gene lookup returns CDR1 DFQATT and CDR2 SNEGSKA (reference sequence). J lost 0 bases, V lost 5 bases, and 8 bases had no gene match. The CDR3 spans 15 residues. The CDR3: CSAGRTGRLNTEAFF. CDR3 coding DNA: TGCAGTGCTGGACGGACAGGGAGGCTGAACACTGAAGCTTTCTTT.

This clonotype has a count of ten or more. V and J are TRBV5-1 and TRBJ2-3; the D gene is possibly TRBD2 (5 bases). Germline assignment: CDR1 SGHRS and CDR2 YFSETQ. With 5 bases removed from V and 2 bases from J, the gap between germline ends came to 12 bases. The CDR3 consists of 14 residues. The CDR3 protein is CASRSGSATDTQYF. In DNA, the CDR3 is TGCGCCAGCAGATCGGGATCCGCCACAGATACGCAGTATTTT. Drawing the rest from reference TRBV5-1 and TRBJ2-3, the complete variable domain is KAGVTQTPRYLIKTRGQQVTLSCSPISGHRSVSWYQQTPGQGLQFLFEYFSETQRNKGNFPGRFSGRQFSNSRSEMNVSTLELGDSALYLCASRSGSATDTQYFGPGTRLTVL.

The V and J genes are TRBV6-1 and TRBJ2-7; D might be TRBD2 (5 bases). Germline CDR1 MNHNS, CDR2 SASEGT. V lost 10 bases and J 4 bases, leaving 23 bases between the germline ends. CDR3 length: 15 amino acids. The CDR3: CATRPRSGLGYEQYV. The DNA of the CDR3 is TGTGCCACCCGACCTCGATCGGGGTTGGGGTACGAGCAGTACGTC.